This T cell receptor beta chain was identified during a study of beta chain features in type 1 diabetes. Overall study context: Researchers looked at some 99 million sorted cells across all samples. Findings of the study overall: Moderately but significantly shorter TCRB CDR3s were found in Type 1 diabetes patients in all four CD4+ subsets. cDNA sequencing could over-represent cells with high TCR expression.

All of the sorted populations showed purity greater than 95%. What was sequenced were expressed TCRB transcripts, since all of the isolated RNA had been reverse transcribed. Produced via immunoSEQ multiplex PCR; TCRdb's table is partial and in-frame only. The table shows 550,000 to 850,000 clones, with roughly an eighth occurring only once. V was clipped by 8 bases and J by 6 bases, with 16 bases between them. Germline CDR1 SGHVS, CDR2 FQNEAQ. This CDR3 has 13 amino acids. With respect to this clone: What it binds is not known.

This sequence originates from a man in his late teens or twenties with type 1 diabetes. The V call is TRBV7-8, the J call TRBJ1-2, with D hard to call. The sequencing sample was made of naive CD4+ T cells from blood. The CDR3 protein is CASRRGWGDGYTF. The CDR3 nucleotides are TGTGCCAGCCGCCGAGGATGGGGTGATGGCTACACCTTC.